This is a list of T cell receptor beta chains from one sample in a study of cytomegalovirus exposure and HLA in healthy donors. The protocol was immunoSEQ multiplex PCR, while the TCRdb copy is restricted to in-frame clones and leaves out a portion. The table includes 150,000 or so clones, approximately 73% detected once. Input material: PBMCs. The receptors were gathered from a woman between 18 and 29 years old in good health and CMV-seronegative. The CDR3 runs from the conserved cysteine through the conserved F or W. The D gene is left open where the match is weak. Only some rows state a clone size, as once, few, many or a class for expanded clones.

TRBJ2-3	NA	TRBV7-2	NA	CASSADKSTDAQYF	TGTGCCAGCAGCGCAGACAAGTCCACAGATGCGCAGTATTTT
TRBJ2-5	NA	TRBV2	NA	CASRDDSQETQYF	TGTGCCAGCAGGGATGACAGTCAAGAGACCCAGTACTTC
TRBJ1-4	NA	TRBV6-5	NA	CASSYSGLNEKLFF	TGTGCCAGCAGTTACTCGGGACTTAATGAAAAACTGTTTTTT
TRBJ2-1	NA	TRBV18	TRBD1	CASSPPVGTERTNEQFF	TGTGCCAGCTCACCACCCGTGGGGACAGAAAGAACCAATGAGCAGTTCTTC
TRBJ2-5	NA	TRBV19	TRBD1	CASRPGTGYQETQYF	TGTGCCAGTAGGCCCGGGACAGGATACCAAGAGACCCAGTACTTC
TRBJ2-7	once	TRBV13	TRBD1	CASSRGTENYEQYF	TGTGCCAGCAGCCGTGGGACAGAAAACTACGAGCAGTACTTC
TRBJ2-2	NA	TRBV25-1	TRBD2	CASSEVEAGGDTGELFF	TGTGCCAGCAGTGAAGTGGAAGCGGGAGGGGACACCGGGGAGCTGTTTTTT
TRBJ2-3	NA	TRBV5-6	TRBD2	CASRGGSSGSWTDTQYF	TGTGCCAGCAGGGGAGGGTCTAGCGGGAGTTGGACAGATACGCAGTATTTT
TRBJ2-1	NA	TRBV11-3	NA	CASSPPGYNEQFF	TGTGCCAGCAGCCCCCCAGGGTACAATGAGCAGTTCTTC
TRBJ2-6	NA	TRBV18	NA	CASSPGGSSGANVLTF	TGTGCCAGCTCACCAGGGGGCAGCTCTGGGGCCAACGTCCTGACTTTC
TRBJ1-2	NA	TRBV2	NA	CASSGFPQGNGYTF	TGTGCCAGCAGTGGGTTTCCCCAGGGTAATGGCTACACCTTC
TRBJ1-2	NA	TRBV4-3	TRBD1	CASSQGTGDYGYTF	TGCGCCAGCAGCCAAGGGACAGGGGATTATGGCTACACCTTC
TRBJ1-2	once	TRBV5-6	TRBD1	CASSQGQGGGDGYTF	TGTGCCAGCAGCCAGGGACAGGGGGGAGGTGATGGCTACACCTTC
TRBJ2-7	NA	TRBV11-2	NA	CASSQRVFPYEQYF	TGTGCCAGCAGCCAGAGGGTATTCCCCTACGAGCAGTACTTC
TRBJ2-3	NA	TRBV5-4	TRBD2	CASSYASGSTDTQYF	TGTGCCAGCAGTTATGCTAGCGGAAGCACAGATACGCAGTATTTT
TRBJ2-3	once	TRBV5-6	NA	CASTKSYVRGTQYF	TGTGCCAGCACCAAATCATACGTCCGGGGTACGCAGTATTTT
TRBJ1-1	NA	TRBV5-6	TRBD1	CASSLAPGGTEAFF	TGTGCCAGCAGCTTGGCCCCAGGGGGGACTGAAGCTTTCTTT
TRBJ1-2	few	TRBV2	NA	CASSTQGYRYGYTF	TGTGCCAGCAGTACGCAGGGTTATCGCTATGGCTACACCTTC
TRBJ2-3	once	TRBV6-1	NA	CASSVSGTSTDTQYF	TGTGCCAGCAGTGTGAGCGGTACTAGCACAGATACGCAGTATTTT
TRBJ2-7	NA	TRBV6-5	TRBD1	CASRARTGSSYEQYF	TGTGCCAGCAGGGCCAGGACAGGCAGCTCCTACGAGCAGTACTTC
TRBJ2-5	NA	TRBV5-1	TRBD1	CASSSGGRETQYF	TGCGCCAGCAGCTCAGGGGGCCGGGAGACCCAGTACTTC
TRBJ2-5	NA	TRBV28	TRBD2	CASSLGLAQTQYF	TGTGCCAGCAGTTTAGGACTAGCACAGACCCAGTACTTC